The entry below describes one TCR beta chain. Its antigen is unknown. This entry comes from a study of shared clonotypes between healthy human individuals. Study-level points and caveats: Non-shared clonotypes had lower generation probabilities than clonotypes shared by all four sorted-subset donors.

V gave up 4 bases and J gave up 2 bases, with 11 bases separating them. The CDR3 totals 14 residues. CDR1 and CDR2 (germline): SGHRS, YFSETQ. Libraries were prepared by immunoSEQ multiplex PCR; TCRdb keeps only in-frame clonotypes and omits some of them. The repertoire holds around 1.6 million clones, with approximately 98% as singletons. This clonotype originated in a man aged 25-45 years in good health. This rearrangement joins TRBV5-1 to TRBJ2-3; weak D call: TRBD1 (5 bases). Sequenced: naive CD4+ T cells sorted from blood. Specified subset: CD45RA+ positively selected. Written as DNA, the CDR3 is TGCGCCAGCAGCCGAGACAGAACCACAGATACGCAGTATTTT. This sequence encodes CASSRDRTTDTQYF.